These 17 T cell receptor beta chains came from one sample sequenced in a study of blood T cell repertoires in COVID-19. Sequencing used immunoSEQ multiplex PCR; TCRdb keeps in-frame clones, though not all of them. The table includes 60,000 to 75,000 clones, approximately 85% detected once. Material for sequencing was peripheral blood. The receptor set was obtained from a woman of 80 years or more with active or convalescent COVID-19.

The chain recombines TRBV3-1 (or the pseudogene TRBV3-2) with TRBJ2-3; a possible D gene is TRBD2 (7 bases). This CDR3 region has 13 residues. Germline-derived CDR1 and CDR2 are LGHDT and YNNKEL (reference sequence). V lost 3 bases and J lost 8, with 12 bases in between. CDR3: CASSHRGGGTQYF. The CDR3 DNA follows: TGTGCCAGCAGCCACAGGGGAGGGGGTACGCAGTATTTT.

The genes are TRBV30 and TRBJ1-6; the D gene is possibly TRBD1 (6 bases). Germline V lookup: CDR1 GTSNPN, CDR2 SVGIG (reference sequence). V lost 1 base, J lost 13 bases, and 11 bases lay in between. CDR3 length: 12 amino acids. The CDR3 is CAWSGTGSPLHF. In DNA form, the CDR3 reads TGTGCCTGGAGTGGAACAGGGTCCCCCCTCCACTTT.

The CDR3 here is CASSVSRWWNEQFF. The CDR3 nucleotides are TGTGCCAGCAGCGTGAGCAGGTGGTGGAATGAGCAGTTCTTC. The chain carries TRBV9 and TRBJ2-1; no firm D call. CDR1 and CDR2 from the germline V gene are SGDLS and YYNGEE. V was clipped by 2 bases and J by 7 bases, with 13 bases between them. This CDR3 region has 14 residues.

The rearrangement links TRBV18 to TRBJ2-7, with D uncertain. Germline V gene sequence: CDR1 KGHSH, CDR2 LQKENI. The CDR3 consists of 13 residues. Trimming removed 3 bases at V and 2 bases at J, with 8 bases between. CDR3 residues: CASSPPQTYEQYF. The CDR3 DNA follows: TGTGCCAGCTCACCCCCTCAGACCTACGAGCAGTACTTC.

The chain uses TRBV5-4 and TRBJ2-7, with 7 bases fitting TRBD1. The V and J ends lost 0 bases and 3 bases, in that order; junction bases with no gene match: 6. The germline gives CDR1 SGHNT, CDR2 YYREEE (reference sequence). The CDR3 consists of 15 residues. In DNA form, the CDR3 reads TGTGCCAGCAGCTTGGGACAGGGTTTATTCTACGAGCAGTACTTC. Translated, it gives CASSLGQGLFYEQYF.

The chain links TRBV5-1 to TRBJ1-3, with 7 bases matching TRBD1. The V gene end was trimmed by 0 bases and the J gene end by 5 bases; junction bases not matched to a gene: 2. This CDR3 has 14 amino acids. Looked up from germline, CDR1 is SGHRS and CDR2 is YFSETQ. This chain's CDR3 is CASSLGDRRNTIYF. The CDR3 coding sequence is TGCGCCAGCAGCTTGGGGGACAGAAGAAACACCATATATTTT.

The chain joins TRBV4-3 to TRBJ1-2; weak D call: TRBD1 (5 bases). The ends were cut back, 3 bases at V and 5 bases at J, with 7 bases in the middle. The germline V gene encodes CDR1 LGHNA and CDR2 YSLEER. There are 12 residues in the CDR3. The CDR3: CASSQGPYGYTF. The DNA for the CDR3 is TGCGCCAGCAGCCAGGGGCCGTATGGCTACACCTTC.

J is TRBJ1-2 and V is TRBV29-1; D unresolved. This CDR3 has 14 amino acids. Germline CDR1 SQVTM, CDR2 ANQGSEA. Trimming cost V 0 bases and J 7 bases, with 15 bases left between them. CDR3 region: CSVEDGTRLLGYTF. The CDR3 DNA sequence: TGCAGCGTTGAAGATGGCACCAGGCTTCTTGGCTACACCTTC.

This clone was seen just once. The chain combines TRBV14 with TRBJ1-1, with no clear D. Germline CDR1 SGHDN, CDR2 FVKESK. This CDR3 is 13 amino acids long. Trimming removed 1 base at V and 13 bases at J, with 16 bases between. CDR3 in DNA: TGTGCCAGCAGCCAAGGTTACGGCATCAGAGGTTTCTTT. Its translation: CASSQGYGIRGFF.

In DNA, the CDR3 is TGTGCCAGCATGGGGCTGGGACAGGGGGATGAAAAACTGTTTTTT. Protein: CASMGLGQGDEKLFF. This chain connects TRBV6-5 to TRBJ1-4; TRBD1 matches 11 bases. CDR1 and CDR2 from the germline V gene are MNHEY and SVGAGI. Losses at the gene ends were 7 bases for V and 6 bases for J; bases not matched to a gene: 7. The CDR3 spans 15 residues.

The chain combines TRBV7-3 with TRBJ2-1, with 8 bases lining up with TRBD1. The CDR3 has 13 amino acids. Germline assignment: CDR1 SGHTA and CDR2 FQGTGA. With V trimmed by 5 bases and J by 7 bases, 4 bases remained unmatched. CDR3 sequence: CASSEGQANEQFF. The CDR3 bases are TGTGCCAGCAGCGAGGGACAGGCTAATGAGCAGTTCTTC.

This clone was seen only once. The J gene is TRBJ1-1, the V gene TRBV6-6; D gene unclear. The V end lost 5 bases, the J end lost 0 bases, and 13 bases lay between the germline ends. Per the germline V gene, CDR1 is MNHNY and CDR2 is SVGAGI (reference sequence). CDR3 length: 15 residues. CDR3 DNA sequence: TGTGCCAGCAGTACCAACGCGTTGATGAACACTGAAGCTTTCTTT. This codes for CASSTNALMNTEAFF.

The chain uses TRBV9 and TRBJ2-2, with 9 bases fitting TRBD2. Losses at the gene ends were 4 bases for V and 4 bases for J; bases not matched to a gene: 2. Germline V gives CDR1 SGDLS, CDR2 YYNGEE. The CDR3 is 14 residues long. The CDR3 sequence is CASSLSGGTGELFF. The CDR3 DNA sequence: TGTGCCAGCAGCCTTAGCGGGGGCACCGGGGAGCTGTTTTTT.

The V call is TRBV5-1, the J call TRBJ1-1, with TRBD1 matching over 9 bases. Germline trimming cut 4 bases from V and 1 base from J; bases unmatched to any gene: 11. The CDR3 extends over 17 amino acids. Germline V gives CDR1 SGHRS, CDR2 YFSETQ. In DNA, the CDR3 is TGCGCCAGCAGCCCCCGGACAGGGGCGCAGGGGAACACTGAAGCTTTCTTT. Amino acid sequence: CASSPRTGAQGNTEAFF.

This sequence joins TRBV12-3 or TRBV12-4 and TRBJ2-7, with 8 bases identical to TRBD1. V shed 5 bases, J shed 9 bases, and the junction held 9 bases outside the gene matches. CDR3 length: 13 amino acids. CDR3 amino acids: CASSTPDRERQYF. The CDR3 DNA sequence: TGTGCCAGCAGTACCCCGGACAGGGAAAGGCAGTACTTC.

Worth noting for this clone: This sample also contains other DNA sequences that code for the same CDR3. This rearrangement joins TRBV7-2 to TRBJ2-5; D call uncertain. CDR3 length equals 11 residues. Germline V gene lookup returns CDR1 SGHTA and CDR2 FQGNSA. V lost 5 bases, J lost 2 bases, and 3 bases lay in between. CDR3 sequence reads: CASSPQETQYF. CDR3 DNA: TGTGCCAGCAGCCCTCAAGAGACCCAGTACTTC.

The V and J genes are TRBV2 and TRBJ1-5; D perhaps matches TRBD1 (5 bases). Germline V gives CDR1 SNHLY, CDR2 FYNNEI. The CDR3 length is 13 residues. Trimming removed 8 bases at V and 3 bases at J, with 11 bases between. The CDR3 here is CASAQGTNQPQHF. Here the CDR3 DNA reads TGTGCCAGCGCGCAGGGCACCAATCAGCCCCAGCATTTT.